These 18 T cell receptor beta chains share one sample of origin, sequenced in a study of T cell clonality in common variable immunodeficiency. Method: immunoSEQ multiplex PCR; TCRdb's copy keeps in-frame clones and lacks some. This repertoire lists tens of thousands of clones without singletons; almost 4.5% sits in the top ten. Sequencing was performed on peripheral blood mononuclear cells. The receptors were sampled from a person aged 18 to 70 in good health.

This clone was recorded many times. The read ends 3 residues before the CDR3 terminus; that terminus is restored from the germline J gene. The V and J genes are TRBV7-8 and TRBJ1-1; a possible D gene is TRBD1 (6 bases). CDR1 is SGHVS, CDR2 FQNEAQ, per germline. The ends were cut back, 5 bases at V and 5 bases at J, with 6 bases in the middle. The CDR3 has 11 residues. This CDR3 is CASSQGTEAFF. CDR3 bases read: TGTGCCAGCAGCCAGGGGACTGAA.

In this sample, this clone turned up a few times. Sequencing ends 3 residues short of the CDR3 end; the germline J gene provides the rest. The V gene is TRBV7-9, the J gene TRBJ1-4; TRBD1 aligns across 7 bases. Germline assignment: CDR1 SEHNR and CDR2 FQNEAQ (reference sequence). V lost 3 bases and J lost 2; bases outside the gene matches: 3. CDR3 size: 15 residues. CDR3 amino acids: CASSFLTGTNEKLFF. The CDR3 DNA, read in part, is TGTGCCAGCAGCTTCCTGACAGGGACTAATGAAAAA.

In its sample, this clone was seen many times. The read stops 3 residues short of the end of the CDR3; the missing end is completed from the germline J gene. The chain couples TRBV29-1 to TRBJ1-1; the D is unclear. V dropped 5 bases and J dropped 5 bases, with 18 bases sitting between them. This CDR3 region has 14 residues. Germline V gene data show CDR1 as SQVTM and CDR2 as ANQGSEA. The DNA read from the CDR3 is TGCAGCGTTATTTTACGGGGATTAGGGACTGAA. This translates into CSVILRGLGTE. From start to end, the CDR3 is CSVILRGLGTEAFF.

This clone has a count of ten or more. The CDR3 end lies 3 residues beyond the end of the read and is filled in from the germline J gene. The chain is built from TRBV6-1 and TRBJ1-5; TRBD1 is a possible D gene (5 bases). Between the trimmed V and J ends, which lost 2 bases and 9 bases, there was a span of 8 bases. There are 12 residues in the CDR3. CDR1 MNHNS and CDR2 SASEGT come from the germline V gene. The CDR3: CASSETDRPQHF. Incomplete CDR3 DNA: TGTGCCAGCAGTGAAACTGACAGGCCC.

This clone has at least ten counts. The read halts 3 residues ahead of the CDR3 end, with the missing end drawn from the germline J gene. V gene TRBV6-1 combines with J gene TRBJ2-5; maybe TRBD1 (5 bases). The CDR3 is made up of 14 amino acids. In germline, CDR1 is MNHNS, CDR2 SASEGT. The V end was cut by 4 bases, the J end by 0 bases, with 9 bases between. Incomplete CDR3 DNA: TGTGCCAGCAGTGCTGGGGCGGACCAAGAGACC. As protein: CASSAGADQET. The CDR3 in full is CASSAGADQETQYF.

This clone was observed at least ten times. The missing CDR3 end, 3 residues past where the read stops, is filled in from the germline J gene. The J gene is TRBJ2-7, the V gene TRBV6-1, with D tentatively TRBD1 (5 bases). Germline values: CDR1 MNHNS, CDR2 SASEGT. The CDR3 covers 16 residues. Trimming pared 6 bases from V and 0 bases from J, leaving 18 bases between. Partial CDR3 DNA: TGTGCCAGCAGAGAAAACCCACAGGATCTCTCCTACGAG. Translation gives CASRENPQDLSYE. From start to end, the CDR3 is CASRENPQDLSYEQYF.

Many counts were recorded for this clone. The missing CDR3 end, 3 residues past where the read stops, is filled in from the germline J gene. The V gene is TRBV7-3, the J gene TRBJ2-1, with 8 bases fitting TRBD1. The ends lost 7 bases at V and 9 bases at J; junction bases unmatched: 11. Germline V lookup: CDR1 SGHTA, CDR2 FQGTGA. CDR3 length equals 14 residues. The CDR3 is CASKEAGGVGEQFF. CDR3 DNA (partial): TGTGCCAGCAAAGAAGCAGGGGGCGTCGGTGAG.

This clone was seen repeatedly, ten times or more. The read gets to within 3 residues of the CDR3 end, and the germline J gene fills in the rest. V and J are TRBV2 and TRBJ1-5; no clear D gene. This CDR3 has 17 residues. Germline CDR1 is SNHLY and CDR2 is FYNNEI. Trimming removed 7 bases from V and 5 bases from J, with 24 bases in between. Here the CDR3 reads CASTGGFLGRRDQPQHF. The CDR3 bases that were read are TGTGCCAGCACGGGAGGGTTCCTAGGGCGGCGGGATCAGCCC. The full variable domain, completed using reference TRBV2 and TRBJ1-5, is EPEVTQTPSHQVTQMGQEVILRCVPISNHLYFYWYRQILGQKVEFLVSFYNNEISEKSEIFDDQFSVERPDGSNFTLKIRSTKLEDSAMYFCASTGGFLGRRDQPQHFGDGTRLSIL.

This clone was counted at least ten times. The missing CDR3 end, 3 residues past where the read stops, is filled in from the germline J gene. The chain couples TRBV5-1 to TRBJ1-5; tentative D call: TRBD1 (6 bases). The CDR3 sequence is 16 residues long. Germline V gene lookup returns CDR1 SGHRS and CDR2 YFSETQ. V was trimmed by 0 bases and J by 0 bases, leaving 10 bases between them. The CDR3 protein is CASSLGGQTSNQPQHF. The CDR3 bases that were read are TGCGCCAGCAGCTTGGGTGGACAGACTAGCAATCAGCCC.

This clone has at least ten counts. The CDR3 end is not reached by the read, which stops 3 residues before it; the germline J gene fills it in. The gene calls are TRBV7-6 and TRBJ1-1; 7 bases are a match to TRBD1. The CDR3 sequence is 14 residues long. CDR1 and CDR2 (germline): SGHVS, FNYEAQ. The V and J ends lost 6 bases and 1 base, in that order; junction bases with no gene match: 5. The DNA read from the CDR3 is TGTGCCAGCAGTTCCCGGACAGGGAACACTGAA. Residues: CASSSRTGNTE. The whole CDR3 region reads CASSSRTGNTEAFF.

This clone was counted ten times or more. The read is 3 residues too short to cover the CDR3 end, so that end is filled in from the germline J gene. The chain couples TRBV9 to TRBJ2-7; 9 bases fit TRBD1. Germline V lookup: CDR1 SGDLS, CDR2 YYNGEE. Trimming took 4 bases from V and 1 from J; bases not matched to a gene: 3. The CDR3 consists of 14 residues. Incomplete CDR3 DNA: TGTGCCAGCAGCACGGGACAGGGATCCTACGAG. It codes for CASSTGQGSYE. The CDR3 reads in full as CASSTGQGSYEQYF. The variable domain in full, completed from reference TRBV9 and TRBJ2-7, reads DSGVTQTPKHLITATGQRVTLRCSPRSGDLSVYWYQQSLDQGLQFLIQYYNGEERAKGNILERFSAQQFPDLHSELNLSSLELGDSALYFCASSTGQGSYEQYFGPGTRLTVT.

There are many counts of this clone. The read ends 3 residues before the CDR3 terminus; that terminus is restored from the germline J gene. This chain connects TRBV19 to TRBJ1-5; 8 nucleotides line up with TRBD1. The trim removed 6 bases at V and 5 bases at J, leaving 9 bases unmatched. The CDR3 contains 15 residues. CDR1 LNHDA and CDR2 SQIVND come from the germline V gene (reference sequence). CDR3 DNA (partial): TGTGCCAGTAGGGAGTCAGGGGGCCGAGATCAGCCC. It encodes CASRESGGRDQP. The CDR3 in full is CASRESGGRDQPQHF.

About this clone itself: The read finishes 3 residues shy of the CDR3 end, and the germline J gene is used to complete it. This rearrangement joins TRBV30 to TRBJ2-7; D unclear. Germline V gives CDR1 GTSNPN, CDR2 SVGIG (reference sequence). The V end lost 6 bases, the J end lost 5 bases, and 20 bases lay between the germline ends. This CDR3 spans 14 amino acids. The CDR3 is CACPYPQNLDEQYF. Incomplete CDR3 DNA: TGTGCCTGCCCTTATCCCCAGAACCTGGACGAG.

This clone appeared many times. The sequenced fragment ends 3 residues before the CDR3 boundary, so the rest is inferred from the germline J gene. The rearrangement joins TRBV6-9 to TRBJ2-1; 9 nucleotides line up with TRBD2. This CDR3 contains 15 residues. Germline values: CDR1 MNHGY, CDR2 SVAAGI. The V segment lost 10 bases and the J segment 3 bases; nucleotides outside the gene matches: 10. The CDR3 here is CAIDSGRRNYNEQFF. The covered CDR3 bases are TGTGCCATCGATAGCGGGAGAAGGAACTACAATGAG.

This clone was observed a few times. The CDR3 reads CASSLASGKETQYF. The sequenced CDR3 bases are TGTGCCAGCAGCTTGGCTAGCGGGAAAGAGACG. The chain uses TRBV7-9 and TRBJ2-3, with 9 bases aligning to TRBD2. The read ends 3 residues early relative to the CDR3; the germline J gene fills the gap. Germline V lookup: CDR1 SEHNR, CDR2 FQNEAQ (reference sequence). CDR3 size: 14 residues.

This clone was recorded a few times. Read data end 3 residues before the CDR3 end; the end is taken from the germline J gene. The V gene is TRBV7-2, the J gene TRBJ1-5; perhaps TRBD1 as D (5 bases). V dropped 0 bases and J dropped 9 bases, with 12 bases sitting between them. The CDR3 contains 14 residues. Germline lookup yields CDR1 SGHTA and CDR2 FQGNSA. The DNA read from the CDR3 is TGTGCCAGCAGCTTAGCCCGGGGGAATTGGCCC. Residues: CASSLARGNWP. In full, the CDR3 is CASSLARGNWPQHF. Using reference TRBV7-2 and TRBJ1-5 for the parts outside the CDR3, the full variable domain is GAGVSQSPSNKVTEKGKDVELRCDPISGHTALYWYRQSLGQGLEFLIYFQGNSAPDKSGLPSDRFSAERTGGSVSTLTIQRTQQEDSAVYLCASSLARGNWPQHFGDGTRLSIL.

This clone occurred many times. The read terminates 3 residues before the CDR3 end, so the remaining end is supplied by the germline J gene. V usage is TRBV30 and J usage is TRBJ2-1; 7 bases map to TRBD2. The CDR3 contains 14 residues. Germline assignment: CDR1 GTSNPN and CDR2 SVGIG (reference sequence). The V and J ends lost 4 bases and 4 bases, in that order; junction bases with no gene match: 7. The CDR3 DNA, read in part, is TGTGCCTGGACGGGGGGAACCGGATACAATGAG. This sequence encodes CAWTGGTGYNE. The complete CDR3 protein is CAWTGGTGYNEQFF.

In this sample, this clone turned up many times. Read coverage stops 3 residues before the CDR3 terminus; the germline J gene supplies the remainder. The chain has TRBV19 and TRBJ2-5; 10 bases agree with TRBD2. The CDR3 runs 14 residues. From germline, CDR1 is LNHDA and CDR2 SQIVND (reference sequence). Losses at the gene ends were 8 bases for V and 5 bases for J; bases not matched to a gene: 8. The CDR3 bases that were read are TGTGCCAGTCGTGGGCTTAGCGGGAGGGAGACC. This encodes CASRGLSGRET. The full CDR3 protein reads CASRGLSGRETQYF.